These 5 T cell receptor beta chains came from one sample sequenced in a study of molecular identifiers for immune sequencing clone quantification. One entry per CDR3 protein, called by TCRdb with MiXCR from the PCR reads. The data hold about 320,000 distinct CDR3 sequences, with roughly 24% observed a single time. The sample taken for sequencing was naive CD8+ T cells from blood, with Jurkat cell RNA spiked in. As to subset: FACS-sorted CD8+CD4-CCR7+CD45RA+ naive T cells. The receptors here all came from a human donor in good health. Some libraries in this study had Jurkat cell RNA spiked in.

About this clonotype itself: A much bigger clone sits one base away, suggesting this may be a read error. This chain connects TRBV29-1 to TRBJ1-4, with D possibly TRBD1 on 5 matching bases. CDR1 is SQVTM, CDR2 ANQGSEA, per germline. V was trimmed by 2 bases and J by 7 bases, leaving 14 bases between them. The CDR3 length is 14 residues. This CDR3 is CSVETTEFSEKLFF. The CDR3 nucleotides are TGCAGCGTTGAAACGACAGAGTTTAGTGAAAAACTGTTTTTT.

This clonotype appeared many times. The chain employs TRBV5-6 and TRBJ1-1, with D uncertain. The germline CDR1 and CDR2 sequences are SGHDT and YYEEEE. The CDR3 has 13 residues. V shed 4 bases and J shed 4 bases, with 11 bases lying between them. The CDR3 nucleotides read TGTGCCAGCAGCATTATTGAACCCACTGAAGCTTTCTTT. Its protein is CASSIIEPTEAFF.

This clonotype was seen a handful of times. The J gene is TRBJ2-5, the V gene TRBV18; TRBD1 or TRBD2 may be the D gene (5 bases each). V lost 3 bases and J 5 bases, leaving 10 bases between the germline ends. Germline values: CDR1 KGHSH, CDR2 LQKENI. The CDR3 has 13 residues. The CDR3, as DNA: TGTGCCAGCTCACCCGTGGGGGACGAGACCCAGTACTTC. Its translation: CASSPVGDETQYF.

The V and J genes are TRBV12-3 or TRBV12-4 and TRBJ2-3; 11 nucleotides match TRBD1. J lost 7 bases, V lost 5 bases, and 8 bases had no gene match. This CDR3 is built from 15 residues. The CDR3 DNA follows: TGTGCCAGCAGTACCTCCGGGACAGGGGGTCATACGCAGTATTTT. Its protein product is CASSTSGTGGHTQYF.

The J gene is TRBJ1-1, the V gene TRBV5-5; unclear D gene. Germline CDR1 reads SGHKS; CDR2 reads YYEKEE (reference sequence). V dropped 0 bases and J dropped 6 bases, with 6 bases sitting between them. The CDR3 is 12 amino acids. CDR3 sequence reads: CASSLEAAEAFF. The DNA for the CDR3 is TGTGCCAGCAGCTTGGAAGCCGCTGAAGCTTTCTTT.